Sequencing of this T cell receptor beta chain was carried out in a study of T cell responses to AZD1222 COVID-19 vaccine. General study results and limits: Females outnumbered males among donors, who were mostly white British; clonal diversity was possibly underestimated. Targets within unmutated variant regions were reportedly found for nearly half of spike-specific TCRs. Repertoires were obtained solely post-peak T cell response.

This CDR3 spans 14 amino acids. The V end was cut by 8 bases, the J end by 0 bases, with 13 bases between. The V gene's germline CDR1 is MDHEN and CDR2 SYDVKM. As regards this clone: The antigen is undetermined.

Data came from immunoSEQ multiplex PCR; TCRdb stores just in-frame clones and leaves some out. The sample records roughly 140,000 clones, under 95% being singletons. This specimen was peripheral blood, taken on day 0 of AZD1222 vaccination. V gene TRBV28 combines with J gene TRBJ1-1; no firm D call. The clonotype was recovered from an adult in good health. DNA of the CDR3: TGTGCCAGCCTCAATATCGGGTTGAACACTGAAGCTTTCTTT. Protein: CASLNIGLNTEAFF.